These T cell receptor beta chains were read from a single sample in a study of beta chain features in type 1 diabetes. Produced via immunoSEQ multiplex PCR; TCRdb's table is partial and in-frame only. The repertoire consists of a few hundred thousand clones, with roughly a tenth occurring once and the leading ten covering more than 0.015%. The sample consisted of naive CD4+ T cells from blood. Every receptor here comes from a man aged 25-40 years with type 1 diabetes. Each CDR3 is given with its conserved first and last residue. The D gene is left open where the match is weak. Where a row states a size, it is once, few, many or the class of an expanded clone; other rows omit it.

d_call	v_call	clone_size	j_call	cdr3_nt	cdr3_aa
TRBD2	TRBV7-9	few	TRBJ2-7	TGTGCCAGCTCGTCGCGGGAGAGGTACGAGCAGTACTTC	CASSSRERYEQYF
.	TRBV18	.	TRBJ1-1	TGTGCCAGCTCACGGACGGACAGAGACACTGAAGCTTTCTTT	CASSRTDRDTEAFF
.	TRBV4-1	few	TRBJ2-5	TGCGCCAGCAGCCAGGGCTTAGGAGACAGAGAGACCCAGTACTTC	CASSQGLGDRETQYF
TRBD1	TRBV7-2	few	TRBJ2-4	TGTGCCAGCAGCTTCGGACAGGCGCAAGCCAAAAACATTCAGTACTTC	CASSFGQAQAKNIQYF
.	TRBV28	few	TRBJ2-7	TGTGCCAGCAGCCTGACATCTGCCTACGAGCAGTACTTC	CASSLTSAYEQYF
TRBD2	TRBV7-2	few	TRBJ2-5	TGTGCCAGCAGTAAGGGACTACGGCAAGAGACCCAGTACTTC	CASSKGLRQETQYF
.	TRBV28	.	TRBJ1-5	TGTGCCAGCAGTTTAGCAGATCAGCCCCAGCATTTT	CASSLADQPQHF
.	TRBV6-5	few	TRBJ2-1	TGTGCCAGCACCCCGGAGGGGATGCGGAGGAATGAGCAGTTCTTC	CASTPEGMRRNEQFF
.	TRBV5-1	.	TRBJ2-7	TGCGCCAGCAGCTTAACAGGAGTTACGACCTACGAGCAGTACTTC	CASSLTGVTTYEQYF
.	TRBV7-3	few	TRBJ1-2	TGTGCCAGCAGCTCAGGGGCCAGGGACTATGGCTACACCTTC	CASSSGARDYGYTF
.	TRBV7-2	.	TRBJ1-2	TGTGCCAGCAGCCCACAAGTGGGTCAGGGGAGCTATGGCTACACCTTC	CASSPQVGQGSYGYTF
.	TRBV2	few	TRBJ1-1	TGTGCCATCGGAGGCAGGGGATACACTGAAGCTTTCTTT	CAIGGRGYTEAFF
.	TRBV29-1	few	TRBJ1-1	TGCAGCGTTGTAACGGGGATGAACACTGAAGCTTTCTTT	CSVVTGMNTEAFF
.	TRBV19	.	TRBJ2-7	TGTGCCAGTAGTAGACAGCCCAGATACGAGCAGTACTTC	CASSRQPRYEQYF
.	TRBV5-1	few	TRBJ1-1	TGCGCCAGCAGCTCCGACTGGAACACTGAAGCTTTCTTT	CASSSDWNTEAFF
TRBD1	TRBV5-1	few	TRBJ1-2	TGCGCCAGCAGCTTGGAGACAGGGGGCGCCAACTATGGCTACACCTTC	CASSLETGGANYGYTF
TRBD1	TRBV7-9	few	TRBJ2-3	TGTGCCAGCAGCATCTTCGGACAGGGGACAGATACGCAGTATTTT	CASSIFGQGTDTQYF
.	TRBV7-3	few	TRBJ2-1	TGTGCCAGCAGCTTAGGGGCTGCGGAGGGTGGGGGTCACAGTGAGCAGTTCTTC	CASSLGAAEGGGHSEQFF
.	TRBV5-1	few	TRBJ2-1	TGCGCCAGCAGCTTGGCCGGCAATGAGCAGTTCTTC	CASSLAGNEQFF
.	TRBV7-2	.	TRBJ2-7	TGTGCCAGCAGCTCCCGCTACGAGCAGTACTTC	CASSSRYEQYF
TRBD1	TRBV11-2	few	TRBJ1-1	TGTGCCAGCACTCCGGACAGGATGAACACTGAAGCTTTCTTT	CASTPDRMNTEAFF
.	TRBV5-1	.	TRBJ1-2	TGCGCCAGCAGCTCCCCCCGCGGTAACGGCTACACCTTC	CASSSPRGNGYTF
TRBD2	TRBV5-6	.	TRBJ2-3	TGTGCCAGCAGCCTACCTACAGCGGGGACGACAGATACGCAGTATTTT	CASSLPTAGTTDTQYF
TRBD2	TRBV5-1	.	TRBJ2-5	TGCGCCAGCAGCCATGGGACTAGCGAAGAGACCCAGTACTTC	CASSHGTSEETQYF
TRBD2	TRBV29-1	.	TRBJ2-3	TGCAGCGTCACCCTGGGGGGGGATACGCAGTATTTT	CSVTLGGDTQYF
TRBD2	TRBV7-8	.	TRBJ2-3	TGTGCCAGCAGCTTAGCGTATAAGCGGGGGTCCAGCACAGATACGCAGTATTTT	CASSLAYKRGSSTDTQYF
TRBD2	TRBV7-8	.	TRBJ2-5	TGTGCCAGCAGCCTAGGACTAGCGGGGGCCCCCCAAGAGACCCAGTACTTC	CASSLGLAGAPQETQYF
.	TRBV5-1	.	TRBJ2-3	TGCGCCAGCAGCTTGGCAGGGGCAGATACGCAGTATTTT	CASSLAGADTQYF
TRBD2	TRBV14	few	TRBJ2-4	TGTGCCAGCAGCCAAGGACTAGCGGGGGGGCCTTTCGCCAAAAACATTCAGTACTTC	CASSQGLAGGPFAKNIQYF
TRBD1	TRBV9	.	TRBJ2-5	TGTGCCAGCAGCGGGGACAGGATGAGGGAGACCCAGTACTTC	CASSGDRMRETQYF
TRBD1	TRBV28	few	TRBJ2-6	TGTGCCAGCAGTTCGGGACAGGTGGCTGGGGCCAACGTCCTGACTTTC	CASSSGQVAGANVLTF
TRBD1	TRBV5-8	.	TRBJ1-5	TGTGCCAGCACTTGGGACAGTTATCAGCCCCAGCATTTT	CASTWDSYQPQHF
.	TRBV18	few	TRBJ2-2	TGTGCCAGCTCACTCCGGGATTTGAACACCGGGGAGCTGTTTTTT	CASSLRDLNTGELFF
TRBD1	TRBV5-4	few	TRBJ2-4	TGTGCCAGCAGCCCGAAACAGGGGACGAACATTCAGTACTTC	CASSPKQGTNIQYF
.	TRBV18	few	TRBJ2-1	TGTGCCAGCTCACCCGCAGTCTACAATGAGCAGTTCTTC	CASSPAVYNEQFF
.	TRBV27	few	TRBJ2-3	TGTGCCAGCAGTTTAGTGGCCAGTAGCACAGATACGCAGTATTTT	CASSLVASSTDTQYF
.	TRBV5-1	.	TRBJ1-5	TGCGCCAGCAGCTTTGACGGCCGAGGGAGTCAGCCCCAGCATTTT	CASSFDGRGSQPQHF
TRBD2	TRBV6-5	.	TRBJ2-7	TGTGCCAGCAGTTACTCGGCGGGGGGCTACGAGCAGTACTTC	CASSYSAGGYEQYF
TRBD1	TRBV7-9	.	TRBJ1-2	TGTGCCAGCAGCCGGACAGGAGCTAACTATGGCTACACCTTC	CASSRTGANYGYTF
TRBD2	TRBV7-3	few	TRBJ2-1	TGTGCCAGCAGCCTAGCGGGGGGGACCTACAATGAGCAGTTCTTC	CASSLAGGTYNEQFF
TRBD1	TRBV7-7	.	TRBJ2-1	TGTGCTAGCAGCTTCGACAGGGGGAATGAGCAGTTCTTC	CASSFDRGNEQFF
.	TRBV15	few	TRBJ2-5	TGTGCCACCAGCAGAGATCGTGAGACCCAGTACTTC	CATSRDRETQYF
.	TRBV7-2	few	TRBJ1-3	TGTGCCTCTACCCCTGGCTCTGGAAACACCATATATTTT	CASTPGSGNTIYF
TRBD1	TRBV6-6	.	TRBJ2-1	TGTGCCAGCAATCCACAGGGGGCCGGCTACAATGAGCAGTTCTTC	CASNPQGAGYNEQFF
.	TRBV19	few	TRBJ2-7	TGTGCCAGTAGTCTTGGACGGGGAAGCTCCTACGAGCAGTACTTC	CASSLGRGSSYEQYF
TRBD2	TRBV7-9	.	TRBJ2-3	TGTGCCAGCAGCTCCTCCCGATTTGACCTCGGGGGGATGGATACGCAGTATTTT	CASSSSRFDLGGMDTQYF
TRBD2	TRBV7-9	few	TRBJ2-1	TGTGCCAGCAGTCCGCGGCTAGCGGGGCCCTACTCCTACAATGAGCAGTTCTTC	CASSPRLAGPYSYNEQFF
.	TRBV28	few	TRBJ1-5	TGTGCCAGCAGTTTATCCGGGTATCAGCCCCAGCATTTT	CASSLSGYQPQHF
TRBD2	TRBV18	few	TRBJ2-1	TGTGCCAGCTCGCTTGGGACTAGCGGGGTAAATGAGCAGTTCTTC	CASSLGTSGVNEQFF
TRBD1	TRBV15	few	TRBJ1-5	TGTGCCACCAGCAGTGCCGGGACAGGGGGCTATCAGCCCCAGCATTTT	CATSSAGTGGYQPQHF
TRBD2	TRBV4-1	.	TRBJ2-5	TGCGCCAGCAGCCAATCCGGGACTAGCGGGGCTCAAGAGACCCAGTACTTC	CASSQSGTSGAQETQYF
TRBD2	TRBV4-2	few	TRBJ2-5	TGTGCCAGCAGCCAAGATCCGGGTAGCGGGACGACCCAGTACTTC	CASSQDPGSGTTQYF
TRBD1	TRBV5-4	few	TRBJ1-4	TGTGCCAGCAGCTGGAAGGTCGGGACAGGAGTCGAAAAACTGTTTTTT	CASSWKVGTGVEKLFF
.	TRBV14	.	TRBJ2-3	TGTGCCAGCAGTTGGGCTCACACAGATACGCAGTATTTT	CASSWAHTDTQYF
TRBD1	TRBV11-3	.	TRBJ2-1	TGTGCCAGCAGTTCTCCGGGACAGGGCCGGGATGAGCAGTTCTTC	CASSSPGQGRDEQFF
.	TRBV6-6	few	TRBJ2-6	TGTGCCAGCAGCTCACCTAGGGCCAACGTCCTGACTTTC	CASSSPRANVLTF
TRBD1	TRBV5-1	.	TRBJ2-7	TGCGCCAGCAGCCAGCCGGGACAGGACTACGAGCAGTACTTC	CASSQPGQDYEQYF
TRBD1	TRBV5-1	.	TRBJ1-5	TGCGCCAGCAGTTTTACAGGGGCTGGCGGTCAGCCCCAGCATTTT	CASSFTGAGGQPQHF